The rows below give T cell receptor beta chains drawn from one sample of a study of blood T cell repertoires in COVID-19. Data came from immunoSEQ multiplex PCR; TCRdb stores just in-frame clones and leaves some out. The repertoire holds some 31,000 clones, with around four fifths as singletons. The sample was peripheral blood. These receptors originate from a woman aged 60-70 years with acute or convalescent COVID-19. CDR3s include the opening cysteine and the closing phenylalanine or tryptophan. Fields, in order: J gene, clone size, V gene, D gene, CDR3 DNA, CDR3 protein. The D gene is left open where the match is weak. Only part of the rows carry a size: once, few, many, or a class if the clone is expanded.

TRBJ1-1 | NA | TRBV6-5 | NA | TGTGCCAGCAGTCCTCTTGGGGGGGGTACTGAAGCTTTCTTT | CASSPLGGGTEAFF
TRBJ2-2 | NA | TRBV7-8 | TRBD2 | TGTGCCAGCAGCCAGAGAGCACGCGGGGGGCAGGGCGGGGAGCTGTTTTTT | CASSQRARGGQGGELFF
TRBJ2-7 | NA | TRBV19 | TRBD1 | TGTGCCAGTAGTAGAGGCGGGACAGGGGCCTACGAGCAGTACTTC | CASSRGGTGAYEQYF
TRBJ1-3 | NA | TRBV15 | TRBD1 | TGTGCCACTAAGACAGGGGGCTCTGGAAACACCATATATTTT | CATKTGGSGNTIYF
TRBJ2-4 | NA | TRBV19 | NA | TGTGCCAGTAGTCGTTTTCCCCTTCGACAGTCTATAGCAGCCAAAAACATTCAGTACTTC | CASSRFPLRQSIAAKNIQYF
TRBJ1-2 | once | TRBV19 | TRBD1 | TGTGCCAGTAGTTCTTGGACAGGGGGCCTAGAGTATGGCTACACCTTC | CASSSWTGGLEYGYTF
TRBJ2-3 | once | TRBV30 | TRBD2 | TGTGCCTGGAGGGGAGCGGGGGGAGGCGCAGATACGCAGTATTTT | CAWRGAGGGADTQYF
TRBJ1-2 | once | TRBV7-9 | TRBD1 | TGTGCCAGCAGCTTAGTGTCCGCAGGGGGCACGCGGGGCTACACCTTC | CASSLVSAGGTRGYTF
TRBJ2-3 | NA | TRBV19 | NA | TGTGCCAGTAGTATGCTACAGGGCGGGACAGATACGCAGTATTTT | CASSMLQGGTDTQYF
TRBJ2-2 | NA | TRBV4-1 | NA | TGCGCCAGCAGCCCCCATGGGCGGGGGAACACCGGGGAGCTGTTTTTT | CASSPHGRGNTGELFF
TRBJ2-2 | NA | TRBV18 | NA | TGTGCCAGCTCACCACCATCAGGGAACACCGGGGAGCTGTTTTTT | CASSPPSGNTGELFF
TRBJ2-7 | NA | TRBV7-9 | TRBD1 | TGTGCCAGCAGCTTAGTAGACAGGGGGCGATACGAGCAGTACTTC | CASSLVDRGRYEQYF
TRBJ2-7 | NA | TRBV30 | TRBD1 | TGTGCCTGGGGACAGGTGAGCTCCTACGAGCAGTACTTC | CAWGQVSSYEQYF